This entry lists 19 T cell receptor beta chains sequenced from one sample in a study of CD8 T cells in ankylosing spondylitis. TCRdb passed the 5' RACE reads through MiXCR, listing each CDR3 protein once. The data hold about 320,000 distinct CDR3 sequences, with 9.5% to 13% observed a single time. Specimen: blood, either unsorted or a sorted T cell fraction (not recorded which). Receptors originate from a female donor with ankylosing spondylitis or in good health (not recorded which).

This clonotype was observed many times. This chain connects TRBV7-9 to TRBJ1-5, with D possibly matching TRBD1 (6 bases). Germline CDR1 reads SEHNR; CDR2 reads FQNEAQ (reference sequence). The V gene lost 5 bases and the J gene lost 3 bases, with 20 bases spanning the gap. There are 17 residues in the CDR3. In DNA, the CDR3 is TGTGCCAGCAGCGCAGGACTCCGGGACAAAGACAATCAGCCCCAGCATTTT. This encodes CASSAGLRDKDNQPQHF.

This clonotype was observed many times. The chain combines TRBV28 with TRBJ1-6; no reliable D call. Per the germline V gene, CDR1 is MDHEN and CDR2 is SYDVKM. The CDR3 is 12 residues long. Deletions cut 5 bases from V and 8 bases from J, with 7 bases between. The DNA for the CDR3 is TGTGCCAGCAGTGCGATCGATTCACCCCTCCACTTT. It translates to CASSAIDSPLHF.

This clonotype was seen more than once but under ten times. This chain joins TRBV18 and TRBJ1-2; D is ambiguous. Germline CDR1 KGHSH, CDR2 LQKENI. The CDR3 loop spans 11 amino acids. Trimming pared 4 bases from V and 11 bases from J, leaving 11 bases between. CDR3 in DNA: TGTGCCAGCTCACGTGCTGTTGGTTACACCTTC. Its translation: CASSRAVGYTF.

The V call is TRBV5-1, the J call TRBJ2-1, with 8 bases aligning to TRBD1. This CDR3 is built from 15 residues. Germline V CDR1 and CDR2: SGHRS, YFSETQ. V dropped 0 bases and J dropped 4; count of bases not matched to a gene: 3. CDR3 loop: CASSLGGQAYNEQFF. For the CDR3, the DNA is TGCGCCAGCAGCTTGGGGGGACAGGCTTACAATGAGCAGTTCTTC.

This clonotype came up many times. This sequence joins TRBV20-1 and TRBJ2-5, with D possibly TRBD2 on 6 matching bases. Trimming took 1 base from V and 5 from J, leaving 17 bases between them. Germline V gene lookup returns CDR1 DFQATT and CDR2 SNEGSKA (reference sequence). The CDR3 spans 15 residues. CDR3 residues: CSARARDSARETQYF. The CDR3 DNA follows: TGCAGTGCTAGAGCCAGGGACTCAGCGAGGGAGACCCAGTACTTC.

This clonotype was counted a few times. The chain carries TRBV6-2 or TRBV6-3 and TRBJ2-7; 7 bases match TRBD2. Germline values: CDR1 MNHEY, CDR2 SVGEGT. CDR3 length: 16 residues. V was clipped by 2 bases and J by 7 bases; unmatched bases: 14. CDR3 region: CASSYKPGLPTGEQYF. CDR3 sequence (DNA): TGTGCCAGCAGTTACAAACCGGGACTACCAACCGGGGAGCAGTACTTC.

This clonotype was recorded at least ten times. This chain connects TRBV20-1 to TRBJ1-5, with 12 bases matching TRBD1. The CDR3 has 17 residues. CDR1 and CDR2 from the germline V gene are DFQATT and SNEGSKA (reference sequence). The junction had 9 bases not matched to a gene; V was cut back by 6 bases and J by 0 bases. DNA for the CDR3: TGCAGTGCCACCGGGGACAGGGGGCTGAGTAGCAATCAGCCCCAGCATTTT. This encodes CSATGDRGLSSNQPQHF.

To note about this clonotype: It may be a read error: a sequence one base away is much more abundant. The CDR3 reads CANSSAVSGAYNQPQHF. Here the CDR3 DNA reads TGTGCCAACAGCTCAGCAGTTTCAGGGGCCTACAATCAGCCCCAGCATTTT. This rearrangement joins TRBV7-2 to TRBJ1-5, with a possible D match to TRBD1 (6 bases). This CDR3 has 17 amino acids. CDR1 is SGHTA, CDR2 FQGNSA, per germline.

This clonotype has a count of ten or more. The gene calls are TRBV7-2 and TRBJ2-6; no clear D gene. V was pared by 4 bases and J by 0 bases, with 13 bases between. Germline-derived CDR1 and CDR2 are SGHTA and FQGNSA. The CDR3 totals 17 residues. CDR3 in DNA: TGTGCCAGCAGCTCCGACGGAGCAGCCTCTGGGGCCAACGTCCTGACTTTC. This codes for CASSSDGAASGANVLTF.

In this sample, this clonotype turned up many times. The chain carries TRBV6-1 and TRBJ2-1; D unresolved. V was clipped by 6 bases and J by 9 bases, with 12 bases between them. Germline V CDR1 and CDR2: MNHNS, SASEGT. The CDR3 is made up of 12 amino acids. The CDR3 DNA sequence: TGTGCCAGCAGCTCGATCCGTGGTGAGCAGTTCTTC. This encodes CASSSIRGEQFF.

The chain joins TRBV6-2 or TRBV6-3 to TRBJ2-7, with D possibly TRBD2 on 6 matching bases. This CDR3 is 15 amino acids long. Germline V gives CDR1 MNHEY, CDR2 SVGEGT. Trimming removed 6 bases at V and 6 bases at J, with 21 bases between. The CDR3 region has the DNA TGTGCCAGCAGCCACCCCGTCCGTTGGGGACTCGAGCAGTACTTC. Its translation: CASSHPVRWGLEQYF.

This clonotype was seen repeatedly, ten times or more. This chain joins TRBV29-1 and TRBJ2-3, with a tentative D call TRBD2 (6 bases). Trimming stripped 3 bases from V and 0 bases from J, with 13 bases between. The length of the CDR3 is 15 residues. From germline, CDR1 is SQVTM and CDR2 ANQGSEA. The CDR3 reads CSVDVLATSTDTQYF. The CDR3 bases are TGCAGCGTTGATGTCCTAGCGACAAGCACAGATACGCAGTATTTT.

Worth noting for this clonotype: Since a much larger clone is just one base distant, this may be a read error. V usage is TRBV28 and J usage is TRBJ2-2; 8 nucleotides agree with TRBD2. Germline CDR1 reads MDHEN; CDR2 reads SYDVKM. V gave up 2 bases and J gave up 14 bases; unmatched junction bases: 7. The CDR3 has 13 residues. This CDR3 is CASSLQGIAGLFF. CDR3 DNA sequence: TGTGCCAGCAGTTTACAAGGAATAGCGGGACTGTTTTTT. The full variable domain, with the rest looked up from reference TRBV28 and TRBJ2-2, is DVKVTQSSRYLVKRTGEKVFLECVQDMDHENMFWYRQDPGLGLRLIYFSYDVKMKEKGDIPEGYSVSREKKERFSLILESASTNQTSMYLCASSLQGIAGLFFGEGSRLTVL.

This clonotype was found many times. The J gene is TRBJ1-6, the V gene TRBV7-9, with D possibly being TRBD1 (6 bases). The CDR3 spans 12 residues. Germline CDR1 and CDR2: SEHNR and FQNEAQ (reference sequence). Trimming took off 2 bases at V and 13 bases at J, with 9 bases between the two ends. CDR3 nucleotide sequence: TGTGCCAGCAGCTTAAACAGGGATCCCCTCCACTTT. Its translation is CASSLNRDPLHF.

This clonotype was observed at least ten times. The chain carries TRBV20-1 and TRBJ2-3; D might be TRBD1 or TRBD2, each matching 6 bases. The CDR3 has 16 amino acids. The germline V and J ends were trimmed by 3 bases and 6 bases, with 22 bases remaining between them. Germline CDR1 is DFQATT and CDR2 is SNEGSKA (reference sequence). CDR3 amino acids: CSASPASGGLPDTQYF. CDR3 DNA sequence: TGCAGTGCTAGTCCAGCTTCCGGGGGCCTCCCCGATACGCAGTATTTT.

This clonotype was seen at least ten times. The genes are TRBV12-3 or TRBV12-4 and TRBJ2-2, with a weak D call TRBD1 (6 bases). This CDR3 has 15 residues. Trimming shortened V by 1 base and J by 4 bases, and 10 bases separated the two germline ends. CDR3 in amino acids: CASSLDRVGTGELFF. The CDR3 DNA sequence: TGTGCCAGCAGTTTAGACAGGGTCGGCACCGGGGAGCTGTTTTTT.

This clonotype was seen only a few times. V is TRBV27 and J is TRBJ1-6; the D gene is possibly TRBD1 (5 bases). Germline CDR1 is MNHEY and CDR2 is SMNVEV (reference sequence). With 5 bases removed from V and 10 bases from J, the gap between germline ends came to 21 bases. This CDR3 contains 16 residues. The DNA for the CDR3 is TGTGCCAGCAGTACGACCAGCAGGGCAGGAGGGTCACCCCTCCACTTT. Translation: CASSTTSRAGGSPLHF.

The chain couples TRBV2 to TRBJ2-2, with D perhaps matching TRBD2 (6 bases). Germline V gene lookup returns CDR1 SNHLY and CDR2 FYNNEI. With 8 bases removed from V and 0 bases from J, the gap between germline ends came to 19 bases. The CDR3 is made up of 17 amino acids. CDR3 nucleotide sequence: TGTGCCAGCTCAAAGCTCCGGGACTGGTCGAACACCGGGGAGCTGTTTTTT. Encoded protein: CASSKLRDWSNTGELFF.

The table lists this clonotype with many counts. The chain couples TRBV15 to TRBJ1-1; D is perhaps TRBD1 (6 bases). With 0 bases removed from V and 11 bases from J, the gap between germline ends came to 16 bases. Germline assignment: CDR1 LNHNV and CDR2 YYDKDF (reference sequence). This CDR3 comprises 14 residues. The CDR3, as DNA: TGTGCCACCAGCAGAGACACGCACAGGGTGGGGGCTTTCTTT. This sequence encodes CATSRDTHRVGAFF.